In its sample, the clone carrying this T cell receptor (beta chain) was seen once. Its cognate antigen is unknown. These data originate in a study of cytomegalovirus exposure and HLA in healthy donors. Study background: The study placed 70% to 90% of its approximately 400 genotyped donors in the Caucasian-associated ancestry cluster. Study-level findings and limits: As was reported, the classifier diagnosed cytomegalovirus status with high specificity and sensitivity.

The PCR ran on 60 Vbeta and 13 Jbeta primers. Per the original data handling: Unique TCR beta chains numbered around 80 million in a later analysis, with roughly 11 million shared. Only in-frame clones appear in the TCRdb table, and some are missing; sequencing was by immunoSEQ multiplex PCR. V and J calls and clone size are copied from that table; D and trimming were computed from the DNA. Here the sample spans some 160,000 clones, 77% being singletons. V lost 5 bases and J 5 bases, leaving 16 bases between the germline ends. This CDR3 has 15 residues. In germline, CDR1 is SEHNR, CDR2 FQNEAQ (reference sequence). Healthy individuals who donated bone marrow served as the donors.

Specimen: PBMCs. This TCR was sampled from a woman younger than 45 in good health and CMV-seronegative. V and J are TRBV7-9 and TRBJ1-5, with D unresolved. The CDR3 reads CASSPDIFPDQPQHF. The CDR3 nucleotides read TGTGCCAGCAGCCCAGACATTTTCCCCGATCAGCCCCAGCATTTT.